The T cell receptor beta chain under discussion was sequenced for a study of T-cell reconstitution after alpha-beta-depleted transplantation in children. Study outcomes and limitations: A year post-transplant, T-cell counts and diversity derived mostly from newly produced T cells. Day-60 TCRbeta diversity that was high in some patients was derived from surviving recipient T cells and thymic progenitors. About two months after transplant, alpha-beta T cells reportedly came from several hundred expanded graft clones.

The library targeted TCRbeta and was prepared with unique molecular identifiers. TCRdb reprocessed the PCR reads via MiXCR and lists one record per CDR3 protein. The data show approximately 30,000 distinct CDR3 sequences, about 6.7% seen once. The sample holds many counts of this clonotype. Its specificity is unknown. The CDR3 has 16 residues. Germline V gene data show CDR1 as SEHNR and CDR2 as FQNEAQ (reference sequence). Trimming cost V 4 bases and J 0 bases; bases outside gene matches: 5. The sequence came from a child younger than two who had a stem cell transplant for acute myeloid leukemia, so the T cells may come from the graft donor. Sequences were derived from peripheral blood, sampled 60 days after TCRalphabeta/CD19-depleted stem cell transplant. The rearrangement joins TRBV7-9 to TRBJ1-3, with 8 bases that match TRBD1. CDR3 coding DNA: TGTGCCAGCAGCTCGACAGGGGCGCTCTCTGGAAACACCATATATTTT. This sequence encodes CASSSTGALSGNTIYF.